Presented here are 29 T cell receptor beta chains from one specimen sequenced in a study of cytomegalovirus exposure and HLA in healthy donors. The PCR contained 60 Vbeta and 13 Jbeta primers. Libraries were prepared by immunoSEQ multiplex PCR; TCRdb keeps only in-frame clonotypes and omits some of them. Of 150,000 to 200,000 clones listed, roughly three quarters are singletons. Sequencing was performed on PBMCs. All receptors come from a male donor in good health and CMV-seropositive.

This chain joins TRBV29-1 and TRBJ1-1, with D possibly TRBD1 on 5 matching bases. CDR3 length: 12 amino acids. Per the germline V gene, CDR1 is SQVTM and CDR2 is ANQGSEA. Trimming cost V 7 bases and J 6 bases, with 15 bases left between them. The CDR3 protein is CSDGGIRPEAFF. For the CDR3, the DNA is TGCAGCGATGGGGGGATACGCCCTGAAGCTTTCTTT. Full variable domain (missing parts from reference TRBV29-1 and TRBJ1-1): SAVISQKPSRDICQRGTSLTIQCQVDSQVTMMFWYRQQPGQSLTLIATANQGSEATYESGFVIDKFPISRPNLTFSTLTVSNMSPEDSSIYLCSDGGIRPEAFFGQGTRLTVV.

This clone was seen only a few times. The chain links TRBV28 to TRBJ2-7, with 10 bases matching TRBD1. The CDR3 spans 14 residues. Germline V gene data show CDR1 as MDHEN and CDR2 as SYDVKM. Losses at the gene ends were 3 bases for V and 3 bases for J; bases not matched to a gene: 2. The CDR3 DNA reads TGTGCCAGCAGTTTGGGGGACAGGGGCTACGAGCAGTACTTC. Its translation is CASSLGDRGYEQYF.

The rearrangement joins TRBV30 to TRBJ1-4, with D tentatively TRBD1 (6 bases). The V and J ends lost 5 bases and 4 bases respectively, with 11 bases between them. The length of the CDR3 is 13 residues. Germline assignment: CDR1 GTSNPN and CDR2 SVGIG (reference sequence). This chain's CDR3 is CAWSRTVNEKLFF. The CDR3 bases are TGTGCCTGGTCTCGGACAGTTAATGAAAAACTGTTTTTT.

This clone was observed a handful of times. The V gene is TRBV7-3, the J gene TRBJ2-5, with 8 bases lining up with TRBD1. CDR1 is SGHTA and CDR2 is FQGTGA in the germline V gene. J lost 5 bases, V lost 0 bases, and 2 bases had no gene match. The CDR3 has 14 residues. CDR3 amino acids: CASSLTRTGETQYF. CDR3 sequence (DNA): TGTGCCAGCAGCTTAACGAGGACAGGGGAGACCCAGTACTTC. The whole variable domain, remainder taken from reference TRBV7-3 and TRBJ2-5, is GAGVSQTPSNKVTEKGKYVELRCDPISGHTALYWYRQSLGQGPEFLIYFQGTGAADDSGLPNDRFFAVRPEGSVSTLKIQRTERGDSAVYLCASSLTRTGETQYFGPGTRLLVL.

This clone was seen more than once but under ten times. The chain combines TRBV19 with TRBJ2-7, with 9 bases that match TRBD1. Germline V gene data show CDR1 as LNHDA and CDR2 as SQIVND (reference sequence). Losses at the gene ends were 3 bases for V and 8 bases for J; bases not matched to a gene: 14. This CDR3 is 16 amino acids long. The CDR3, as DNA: TGTGCCAGTAGTATCAACCGGGACAGGGATAGTACGAAGCAGTACTTC. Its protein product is CASSINRDRDSTKQYF.

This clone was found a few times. As DNA, the CDR3 is TGTGCCAGCAGCTTGGGACTAGCGGGAGTCGAGCAGTACTTC. Translation: CASSLGLAGVEQYF. V and J are TRBV7-8 and TRBJ2-7, with 14 bases that match TRBD2. CDR1 is SGHVS, CDR2 FQNEAQ, per germline. V lost 3 bases and J lost 6; bases outside the gene matches: 1. The CDR3 runs 14 residues.

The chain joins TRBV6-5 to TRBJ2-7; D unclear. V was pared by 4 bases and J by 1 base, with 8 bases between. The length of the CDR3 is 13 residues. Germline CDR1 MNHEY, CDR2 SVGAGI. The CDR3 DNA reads TGTGCCAGCAGTTGGGCAGATTCCTACGAGCAGTACTTC. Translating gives CASSWADSYEQYF.

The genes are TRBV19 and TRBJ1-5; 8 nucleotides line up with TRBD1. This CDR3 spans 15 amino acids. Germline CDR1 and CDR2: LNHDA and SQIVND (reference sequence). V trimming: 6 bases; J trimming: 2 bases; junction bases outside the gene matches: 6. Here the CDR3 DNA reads TGTGCCAGTAGACGGACAGGGTCGGGCAATCAGCCCCAGCATTTT. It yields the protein CASRRTGSGNQPQHF.

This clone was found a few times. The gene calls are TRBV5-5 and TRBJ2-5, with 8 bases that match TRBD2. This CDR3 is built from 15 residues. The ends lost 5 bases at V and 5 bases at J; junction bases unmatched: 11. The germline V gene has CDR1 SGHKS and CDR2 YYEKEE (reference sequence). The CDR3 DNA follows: TGTGCCAGCAGTTCCGGGACTAGGGGAGGGGAGACCCAGTACTTC. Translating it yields CASSSGTRGGETQYF.

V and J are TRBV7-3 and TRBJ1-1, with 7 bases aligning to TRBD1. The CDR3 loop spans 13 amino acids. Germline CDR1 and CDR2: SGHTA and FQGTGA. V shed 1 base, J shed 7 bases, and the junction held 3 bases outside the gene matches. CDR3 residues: CASSLRDRGEAFF. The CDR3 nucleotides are TGTGCCAGCAGCTTAAGGGACAGAGGTGAAGCTTTCTTT.

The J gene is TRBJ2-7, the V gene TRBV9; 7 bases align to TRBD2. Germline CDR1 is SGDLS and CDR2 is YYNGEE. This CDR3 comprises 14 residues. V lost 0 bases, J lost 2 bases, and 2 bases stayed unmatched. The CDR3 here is CASSVGGGTYEQYF. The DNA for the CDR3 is TGTGCCAGCAGCGTAGGCGGGGGAACCTACGAGCAGTACTTC.

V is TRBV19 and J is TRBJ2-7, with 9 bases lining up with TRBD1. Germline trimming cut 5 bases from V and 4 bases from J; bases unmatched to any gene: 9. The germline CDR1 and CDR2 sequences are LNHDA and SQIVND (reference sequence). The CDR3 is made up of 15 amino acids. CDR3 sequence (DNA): TGTGCCAGTAGTGTACCGGGACAGGGAATATACGAGCAGTACTTC. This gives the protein CASSVPGQGIYEQYF.

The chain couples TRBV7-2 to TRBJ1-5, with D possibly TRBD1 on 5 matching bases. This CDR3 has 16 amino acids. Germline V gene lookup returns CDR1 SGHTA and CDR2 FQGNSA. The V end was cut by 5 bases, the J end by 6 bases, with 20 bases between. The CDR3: CASSPGVSGQGQPQHF. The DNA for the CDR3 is TGTGCCAGCAGCCCGGGGGTTTCGGGGCAGGGTCAGCCCCAGCATTTT.

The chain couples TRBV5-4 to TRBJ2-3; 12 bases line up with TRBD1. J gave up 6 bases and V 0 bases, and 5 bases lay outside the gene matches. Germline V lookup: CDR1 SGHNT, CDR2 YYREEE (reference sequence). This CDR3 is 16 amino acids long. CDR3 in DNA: TGTGCCAGCAGCTTGGCCGGGACAGGGGGCAGGGATACGCAGTATTTT. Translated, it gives CASSLAGTGGRDTQYF.

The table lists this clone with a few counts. DNA of the CDR3: TGCGCCAGCGGCCATTCTGGGGGGTCTGGCTACACCTTC. It translates to CASGHSGGSGYTF. The chain uses TRBV5-1 and TRBJ1-2, with D perhaps TRBD1 (5 bases). Trimming left V 7 bases short and J 7 bases short, with 17 bases between. Germline lookup yields CDR1 SGHRS and CDR2 YFSETQ. CDR3 size: 13 residues.

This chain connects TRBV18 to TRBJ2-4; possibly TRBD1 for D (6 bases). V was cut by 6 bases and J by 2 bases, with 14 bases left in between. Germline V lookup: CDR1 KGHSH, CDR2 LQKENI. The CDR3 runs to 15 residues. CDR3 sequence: CASSPNRVSKNIQYF. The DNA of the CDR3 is TGTGCCAGCTCCCCGAACAGGGTTTCCAAAAACATTCAGTACTTC.

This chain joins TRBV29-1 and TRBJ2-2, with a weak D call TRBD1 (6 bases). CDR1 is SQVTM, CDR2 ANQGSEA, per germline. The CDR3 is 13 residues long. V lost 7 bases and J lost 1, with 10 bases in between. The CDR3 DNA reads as TGCAGCGGGCTGACAGGGAACACCGGGGAGCTGTTTTTT. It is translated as CSGLTGNTGELFF.

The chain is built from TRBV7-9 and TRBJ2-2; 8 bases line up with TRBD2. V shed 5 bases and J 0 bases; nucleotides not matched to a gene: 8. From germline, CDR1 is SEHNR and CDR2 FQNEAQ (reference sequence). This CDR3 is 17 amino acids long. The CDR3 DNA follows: TGTGCCAGCAGCCCTTTGGCGGGGGGCACGAACACCGGGGAGCTGTTTTTT. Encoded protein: CASSPLAGGTNTGELFF.

The CDR3 spells CASRRGQDDTEAFF. CDR3 bases: TGTGCCAGCAGACGCGGACAGGACGACACTGAAGCTTTCTTT. The V gene is TRBV7-9, the J gene TRBJ1-1; TRBD1 agrees at 7 bases. Germline loops: CDR1 SEHNR, CDR2 FQNEAQ (reference sequence). The CDR3 is 14 residues long. Trimming took 6 bases from V and 3 from J; bases not matched to a gene: 7.

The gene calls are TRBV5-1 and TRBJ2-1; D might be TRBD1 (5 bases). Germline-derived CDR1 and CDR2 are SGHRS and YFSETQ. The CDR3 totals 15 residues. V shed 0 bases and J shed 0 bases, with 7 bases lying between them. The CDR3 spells CASSLEGDSYNEQFF. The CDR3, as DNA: TGCGCCAGCAGCTTGGAAGGGGACTCCTACAATGAGCAGTTCTTC.

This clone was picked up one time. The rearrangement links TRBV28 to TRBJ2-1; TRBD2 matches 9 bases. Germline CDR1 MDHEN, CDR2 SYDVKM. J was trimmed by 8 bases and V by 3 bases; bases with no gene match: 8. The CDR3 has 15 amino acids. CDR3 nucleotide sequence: TGTGCCAGCAGTTTTTGGACTAGCGACGGGTATGAGCAGTTCTTC. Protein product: CASSFWTSDGYEQFF.

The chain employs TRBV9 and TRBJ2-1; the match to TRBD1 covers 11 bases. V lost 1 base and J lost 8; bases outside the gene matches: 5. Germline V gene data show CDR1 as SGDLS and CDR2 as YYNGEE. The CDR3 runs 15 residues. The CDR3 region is CASSVRRTGGHEQFF. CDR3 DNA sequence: TGTGCCAGCAGCGTACGAAGGACAGGGGGCCATGAGCAGTTCTTC.

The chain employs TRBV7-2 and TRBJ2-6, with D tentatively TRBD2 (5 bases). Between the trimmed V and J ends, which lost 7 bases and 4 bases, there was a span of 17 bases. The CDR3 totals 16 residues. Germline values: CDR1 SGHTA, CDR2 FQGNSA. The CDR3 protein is CASTLGRGNGANVLTF. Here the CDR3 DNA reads TGTGCCAGCACCCTCGGGCGAGGGAACGGGGCCAACGTCCTGACTTTC.

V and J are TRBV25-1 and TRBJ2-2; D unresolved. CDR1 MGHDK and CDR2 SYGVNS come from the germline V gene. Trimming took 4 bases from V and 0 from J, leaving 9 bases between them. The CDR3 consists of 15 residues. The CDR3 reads CASSGNAPNTGELFF. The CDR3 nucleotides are TGTGCCAGCAGTGGAAATGCGCCGAACACCGGGGAGCTGTTTTTT.

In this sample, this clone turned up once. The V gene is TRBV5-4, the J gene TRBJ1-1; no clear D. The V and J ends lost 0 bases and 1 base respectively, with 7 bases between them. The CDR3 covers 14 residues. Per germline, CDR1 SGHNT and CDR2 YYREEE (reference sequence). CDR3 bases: TGTGCCAGCAGCTTGGTGGGCAAGAACACTGAAGCTTTCTTT. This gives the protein CASSLVGKNTEAFF.

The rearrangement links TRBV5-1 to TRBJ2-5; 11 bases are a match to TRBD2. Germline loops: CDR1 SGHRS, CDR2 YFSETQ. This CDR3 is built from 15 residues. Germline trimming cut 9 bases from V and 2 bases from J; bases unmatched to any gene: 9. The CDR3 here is CATMQTSGIQETQYF. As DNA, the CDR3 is TGCGCCACCATGCAGACTAGCGGGATTCAAGAGACCCAGTACTTC.

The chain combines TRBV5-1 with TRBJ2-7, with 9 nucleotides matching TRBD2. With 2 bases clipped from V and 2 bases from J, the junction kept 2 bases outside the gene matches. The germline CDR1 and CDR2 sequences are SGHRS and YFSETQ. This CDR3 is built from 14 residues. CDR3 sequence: CASSFPSGTYEQYF. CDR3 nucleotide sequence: TGCGCCAGCAGCTTTCCTAGCGGGACCTACGAGCAGTACTTC. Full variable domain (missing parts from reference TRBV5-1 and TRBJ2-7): KAGVTQTPRYLIKTRGQQVTLSCSPISGHRSVSWYQQTPGQGLQFLFEYFSETQRNKGNFPGRFSGRQFSNSRSEMNVSTLELGDSALYLCASSFPSGTYEQYFGPGTRLTVT.

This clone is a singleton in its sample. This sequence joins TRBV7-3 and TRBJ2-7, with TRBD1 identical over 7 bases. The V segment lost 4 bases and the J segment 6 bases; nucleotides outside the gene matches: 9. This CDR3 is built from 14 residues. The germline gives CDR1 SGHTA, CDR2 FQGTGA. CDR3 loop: CASSSPGQNTEQYF. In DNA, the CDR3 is TGTGCCAGCAGCTCGCCGGGACAGAACACCGAGCAGTACTTC.

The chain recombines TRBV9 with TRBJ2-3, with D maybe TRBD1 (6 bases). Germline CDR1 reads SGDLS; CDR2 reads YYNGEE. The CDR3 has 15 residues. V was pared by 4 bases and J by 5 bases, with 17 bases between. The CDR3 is CASSLTQGPLDTQYF. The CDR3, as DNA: TGTGCCAGCAGCCTCACCCAGGGGCCGTTAGATACGCAGTATTTT.